A selection of T cell receptor beta chains follows, all from one sample in a study of vaccination and CD4 T cells after COVID-19. TCRdb reanalysed the PCR reads using MiXCR and keeps one entry per CDR3 protein. This sample has tens of thousands of distinct CDR3 sequences; 30% to 35% occur once, and the top ten carry about an eighth. Their antigen targets remain unknown. The sequenced sample was CD4+ T cells from blood, cultured in vitro, obtained about 7 months after SARS-CoV-2 vaccination. These receptors were taken from a human donor who had recovered from COVID-19. The conserved cysteine and the conserved F or W are not part of the CDR3 here. D genes are given only for firm matches.

D gene | J gene | V gene | CDR3 protein
TRBD1 | TRBJ2-1 | TRBV7-2 | ASSFATGASYNEQF
NA | TRBJ1-2 | TRBV6-1 | ASSQTEYGYT
NA | TRBJ2-5 | TRBV5-1 | ASSFGQATQY
TRBD1 | TRBJ2-1 | TRBV7-9 | ASSQTTQGASPNEQF
NA | TRBJ2-7 | TRBV15 | ATRRRGIRQY
TRBD2 | TRBJ2-1 | TRBV10-3 | AISGLAGGPGSEQF
NA | TRBJ1-2 | TRBV7-2 | ASSQTNYGYT
NA | TRBJ2-5 | TRBV7-2 | ASTSPRAGETQY
NA | TRBJ1-5 | TRBV6-5 | ASSYSLGYQPQH
NA | TRBJ2-2 | TRBV7-3 | ASSLSGGYSTGELF
NA | TRBJ2-1 | TRBV2 | ASSEGLAGEQF
NA | TRBJ2-5 | TRBV19 | ASSISGNQETQY
TRBD1 | TRBJ1-1 | TRBV29-1 | SAGTGWGMNTEAF
TRBD1 | TRBJ1-2 | TRBV7-8 | ASSPRQGWAGYT
NA | TRBJ2-5 | TRBV10-2 | ASFTPTQETQY
TRBD1 | TRBJ1-5 | TRBV19 | ASRGPGGWDPPQH
TRBD2 | TRBJ2-3 | TRBV19 | ASSTRKREITDTQY
NA | TRBJ2-3 | TRBV2 | ASSEGGRGSDTQY
TRBD1 | TRBJ2-5 | TRBV7-9 | ASSRRQGAGETQY
NA | TRBJ2-5 | TRBV7-3 | ASSHSRGAQETQY
TRBD2 | TRBJ2-1 | TRBV4-2 | ASSQVGTAGEEQF
NA | TRBJ1-3 | TRBV20-1 | SARDHRSSGNTIY
NA | TRBJ2-6 | TRBV7-8 | ASSSTWGRGPTGANVLT
NA | TRBJ2-1 | TRBV19 | ASSPPFRSGLSNEQF
TRBD2 | TRBJ2-5 | TRBV7-9 | ASSIPVGTIPETQY
NA | TRBJ1-5 | TRBV6-2/TRBV6-3 | ASSKRQESNQPQH
NA | TRBJ2-2 | TRBV15 | ATSRAGSGELF
NA | TRBJ2-2 | TRBV7-2 | ASSYRLPGELF
TRBD2 | TRBJ2-3 | TRBV4-2 | ASSRPAGVADTQY
TRBD1 | TRBJ1-6 | TRBV11-3 | ASSLGQSNSPLH
NA | TRBJ2-3 | TRBV7-9 | ASSSMGGTDTQY
NA | TRBJ2-3 | TRBV20-1 | SLVRSTDTQY
TRBD2 | TRBJ2-3 | TRBV7-3 | ASSLIAGGGPDTQY
NA | TRBJ2-7 | TRBV4-2 | ASSPPLARSRYEQY
TRBD1 | TRBJ2-2 | TRBV20-1 | SARVGLGTGSTGELF
NA | TRBJ1-5 | TRBV5-4 | ASSLAPLQPQH
NA | TRBJ1-6 | TRBV18 | ASSPREQGINSPLH
NA | TRBJ1-5 | TRBV24-1 | ATSEQGRPQH
TRBD2 | TRBJ2-1 | TRBV7-9 | ASSPTSGYNEQF
NA | TRBJ2-7 | TRBV6-1 | ASTAQFDPTYEQY
NA | TRBJ2-5 | TRBV19 | ASSLRGTETQY
NA | TRBJ2-2 | TRBV20-1 | SARRPQSNTGELF
NA | TRBJ2-5 | TRBV7-7 | ASSPREAETQY
TRBD2 | TRBJ2-3 | TRBV7-3 | ASSVGGASDTQY
NA | TRBJ1-1 | TRBV20-1 | SAMEENKEAF
NA | TRBJ1-2 | TRBV7-3 | ASSFRTKDGYT
NA | TRBJ2-7 | TRBV4-2 | ASSLRDKAYEQY
NA | TRBJ1-6 | TRBV20-1 | SARAAGLGNSPLH
NA | TRBJ2-7 | TRBV20-1 | SARDVRTGGYEQY
NA | TRBJ2-7 | TRBV6-1 | ASYRMHEQY
NA | TRBJ2-7 | TRBV11-2 | ASSLGIGSYEQY
NA | TRBJ1-1 | TRBV23-1 | ASSHVGDMNTEAF
TRBD2 | TRBJ2-1 | TRBV20-1 | SASAGLASPT
NA | TRBJ1-2 | TRBV6-1 | ATKTQGSNYGYT
NA | TRBJ2-7 | TRBV20-1 | SARTGPAYEQY
NA | TRBJ1-1 | TRBV6-1 | ASRRNRDTYTEAF
NA | TRBJ2-5 | TRBV5-1 | ASSSPTGSRTQY
TRBD2 | TRBJ2-1 | TRBV24-1 | ATSDLVTSGRGNEQF
NA | TRBJ2-3 | TRBV7-9 | ASSFRPRGADTQY
TRBD2 | TRBJ2-5 | TRBV15 | ATSRETAGYHRPVETQY